This T cell receptor (beta chain) was retrieved from a study of CD8 T cells in Susac syndrome. The study's findings and limits: TCR sequencing and HLA analysis covered a relatively small number of individuals.

With V trimmed by 3 bases and J by 4 bases, 3 bases remained unmatched. Germline lookup yields CDR1 SGDLS and CDR2 YYNGEE. This CDR3 comprises 14 residues. From blood CD8+ and CD4+ T cells, the TCR beta chain was sequenced. Random-hexamer reverse transcription was applied to about 0.45 to 1 ug RNA. Multiplex immunoSEQ PCR targeted 54 Vbeta and 13 Jbeta TCR beta segments. TCRdb recomputed calls from the immunoSEQ multiplex PCR reads with MiXCR, one row per CDR3 protein. The sample consists of 150,000 to 200,000 distinct CDR3 sequences, around 94% of them appearing once. This clonotype was seen only once. Its antigen is undetermined.

The TCR originated in a human donor in good health. The source material was CD4+ T cells from PBMCs. The V call is TRBV9, the J call TRBJ2-7; TRBD1 matches 11 bases. Here the CDR3 reads CASSAGQGEYEQYF. Here the CDR3 DNA reads TGTGCCAGCAGCGCGGGACAGGGGGAATACGAGCAGTACTTC.